Below, 30 T cell receptor beta chains from the same sample are listed, as sequenced in a study of blood T cell repertoires in COVID-19. Clones were read by immunoSEQ multiplex PCR, and TCRdb kept only the in-frame ones, dropping some. This sample yields approximately 160,000 clones, of which around 81% are seen a single time; 11% belongs to the top ten. The specimen sequenced was peripheral blood. Receptors originate from a man aged 60 to 69 with active or convalescent COVID-19.

The J gene is TRBJ2-3, the V gene TRBV19; TRBD1 agrees at 7 bases. V lost 1 base to trimming and J lost 4 bases; unmatched junction nucleotides: 2. Germline CDR1 LNHDA, CDR2 SQIVND (reference sequence). This CDR3 is built from 14 residues. The DNA of the CDR3 is TGTGCCAGTAGTATAGTAGGGGGCGCAGATACGCAGTATTTT. Its translation: CASSIVGGADTQYF.

The chain joins TRBV5-5 to TRBJ1-1; 9 positions match TRBD1. Germline V gene sequence: CDR1 SGHKS, CDR2 YYEKEE (reference sequence). CDR3 length equals 15 residues. V dropped 3 bases and J dropped 4; count of bases not matched to a gene: 7. CDR3 sequence: CASSYTGGHGTEAFF. CDR3 DNA: TGTGCCAGCAGCTACACAGGGGGCCACGGCACTGAAGCTTTCTTT.

V usage is TRBV7-2 and J usage is TRBJ2-7, with 7 bases lining up with TRBD1. The CDR3 spans 15 residues. Trimming took 4 bases from V and 2 from J; bases not matched to a gene: 8. Per the germline V gene, CDR1 is SGHTA and CDR2 is FQGNSA. This CDR3 is CASSSGTVGTYEQYF. The CDR3 nucleotides read TGTGCCAGCAGCTCTGGGACAGTTGGGACCTACGAGCAGTACTTC.

V is TRBV6-5 and J is TRBJ2-2; 8 nucleotides match TRBD1. CDR3 length equals 16 residues. V was clipped by 0 bases and J by 6 bases; unmatched bases: 6. Germline loops: CDR1 MNHEY, CDR2 SVGAGI. The CDR3 DNA follows: TGTGCCAGCAGTTACTCGGACAGGGATCTCCCCGGGGAGCTGTTTTTT. Translation gives CASSYSDRDLPGELFF.

This chain links TRBV2 with TRBJ2-1, with 11 nucleotides matching TRBD2. The CDR3 is 14 residues long. Germline values: CDR1 SNHLY, CDR2 FYNNEI. J was trimmed by 4 bases and V by 10 bases; bases with no gene match: 6. CDR3 bases: TGTGCCACCGTGCCTAGCGGGGGGTACAATGAGCAGTTCTTC. It translates to CATVPSGGYNEQFF.

The chain uses TRBV5-6 and TRBJ1-6; no firm D call. The CDR3 sequence is 15 residues long. The V end was cut by 0 bases, the J end by 8 bases, with 12 bases between. Per germline, CDR1 SGHDT and CDR2 YYEEEE. The CDR3 is CASSLDTATYSPLHF. The CDR3 DNA reads as TGTGCCAGCAGCTTGGACACAGCCACTTATTCACCCCTCCACTTT.

The rearrangement links TRBV6-5 to TRBJ2-7; possibly TRBD2 for D (5 bases). There are 14 residues in the CDR3. V shed 1 base and J shed 2 bases, with 9 bases lying between them. Germline CDR1 is MNHEY and CDR2 is SVGAGI. CDR3 residues: CASSYLAGAYEQYF. The CDR3 DNA reads as TGTGCCAGCAGTTACTTGGCGGGTGCCTACGAGCAGTACTTC.

This clone occurred once. The chain combines TRBV5-1 with TRBJ2-1; TRBD1 might be the D (6 bases). Per the germline V gene, CDR1 is SGHRS and CDR2 is YFSETQ. V was shortened by 3 bases and J by 7 bases, with 14 bases between the two germline ends. There are 14 residues in the CDR3. The CDR3 DNA reads TGCGCCAGCAGCTCCAGCAACAGGGAAAATGAGCAGTTCTTC. Translating it yields CASSSSNRENEQFF.

The gene calls are TRBV4-1 and TRBJ1-5, with 11 bases fitting TRBD1. The germline CDR1 and CDR2 sequences are MGHRA and YSYEKL. The CDR3 is 17 amino acids. V lost 1 base to trimming and J lost 2 bases; unmatched junction nucleotides: 4. The CDR3 region has the DNA TGCGCCAGCAGCCAAGGGGGACAGGGGGAGCGCAATCAGCCCCAGCATTTT. As protein: CASSQGGQGERNQPQHF.

This sequence joins TRBV6-2 or TRBV6-3 and TRBJ1-5; weak D call: TRBD1 (5 bases). CDR1 and CDR2 from the germline V gene are MNHEY and SVGEGT. The CDR3 runs to 14 residues. V dropped 0 bases and J dropped 4 bases, with 7 bases sitting between them. CDR3 nucleotide sequence: TGTGCCAGCAGTTACTCAGACAGAAATCAGCCCCAGCATTTT. Translation: CASSYSDRNQPQHF.

The V call is TRBV6-2 or TRBV6-3, the J call TRBJ1-1; 9 bases line up with TRBD1. The CDR3 is made up of 14 amino acids. CDR1 is MNHEY and CDR2 is SVGEGT in the germline V gene. The junction had 7 bases not matched to a gene; V was cut back by 6 bases and J by 5 bases. CDR3 residues: CASSSGQGGTEAFF. CDR3 sequence (DNA): TGTGCCAGCAGCTCGGGACAGGGTGGAACTGAAGCTTTCTTT.

This chain connects TRBV5-1 to TRBJ1-3; 7 nucleotides line up with TRBD1. V shed 3 bases and J 2 bases; nucleotides not matched to a gene: 5. This CDR3 is 15 amino acids long. Germline V CDR1 and CDR2: SGHRS, YFSETQ. The CDR3 DNA is TGCGCCAGCAGCTCAACAGGGGCCGCTGGAAACACCATATATTTT. Encoded protein: CASSSTGAAGNTIYF.

V usage is TRBV4-1 and J usage is TRBJ2-3; D remains ambiguous. Trimming pared 0 bases from V and 5 bases from J, leaving 6 bases between. Germline-derived CDR1 and CDR2 are MGHRA and YSYEKL. The CDR3 contains 13 residues. The DNA for the CDR3 is TGCGCCAGCAGCCAAGATCACGGAGATACGCAGTATTTT. It yields the protein CASSQDHGDTQYF.

V usage is TRBV6-6 and J usage is TRBJ1-5; no firm D call. V was trimmed by 6 bases and J by 4 bases, leaving 13 bases between them. Germline V lookup: CDR1 MNHNY, CDR2 SVGAGI (reference sequence). The CDR3 is made up of 14 amino acids. The CDR3 spells CASSLGGLNQPQHF. As DNA, the CDR3 is TGTGCCAGCAGCCTTGGAGGGCTGAATCAGCCCCAGCATTTT.

V is TRBV5-4 and J is TRBJ2-7, with 11 bases identical to TRBD1. Germline-derived CDR1 and CDR2 are SGHNT and YYREEE (reference sequence). The CDR3 is 14 residues long. V was clipped by 5 bases and J by 3 bases; unmatched bases: 4. CDR3 coding DNA: TGTGCCAGCAGTCTGGACAGGGGGCGCTACGAGCAGTACTTC. Translation: CASSLDRGRYEQYF.

This clone was observed a few times. The chain combines TRBV18 with TRBJ2-3; TRBD2 is a possible D gene (6 bases). This CDR3 has 15 amino acids. With 4 bases removed from V and 0 bases from J, the gap between germline ends came to 11 bases. Germline CDR1 and CDR2: KGHSH and LQKENI. CDR3 amino acids: CASSLRGTSTDTQYF. The CDR3 DNA sequence: TGTGCCAGCTCACTACGGGGGACTAGCACAGATACGCAGTATTTT.

The chain carries TRBV6-1 and TRBJ2-7, with no clear D. The ends were cut back, 1 base at V and 5 bases at J, with 12 bases in the middle. This CDR3 is 14 amino acids long. Germline assignment: CDR1 MNHNS and CDR2 SASEGT. CDR3 nucleotides: TGTGCCAGCAGTGAAGAGAGACATCGCGACGAGCAGTACTTC. This encodes CASSEERHRDEQYF.

This clone was recorded once. CDR3: CASSQGGTSSYNEQFF. Written as DNA, the CDR3 is TGTGCCAGCAGCCAAGGCGGGACGAGCTCCTACAATGAGCAGTTCTTC. The J gene is TRBJ2-1, the V gene TRBV4-2, with D possibly matching TRBD2 (6 bases). Germline loops: CDR1 LGHNA, CDR2 YNFKEQ. This CDR3 is built from 16 residues. Trimming removed 1 base from V and 0 bases from J, with 10 bases in between.

In its sample, this clone was seen once. V is TRBV5-4 and J is TRBJ2-3; D not certain. V gave up 2 bases and J gave up 0 bases, with 4 bases separating them. From germline, CDR1 is SGHNT and CDR2 YYREEE (reference sequence). The CDR3 is 13 residues long. The CDR3: CASSFRSTDTQYF. The CDR3 nucleotides are TGTGCCAGCAGCTTCAGAAGCACAGATACGCAGTATTTT.

The CDR3 nucleotides are TGTGCCAGCAGCTTATCGATGCGAGGGCCAAACTCACCCCTCCACTTT. Protein sequence: CASSLSMRGPNSPLHF. J is TRBJ1-6 and V is TRBV7-9; no clear D gene. Germline CDR1 SEHNR, CDR2 FQNEAQ (reference sequence). CDR3 size: 16 residues. V shed 2 bases and J shed 10 bases, with 18 bases lying between them.

There are a few counts of this clone. J is TRBJ1-2 and V is TRBV5-6; D is undetermined. V lost 2 bases and J 6 bases, leaving 14 bases between the germline ends. Germline V gene sequence: CDR1 SGHDT, CDR2 YYEEEE. The CDR3 is made up of 14 amino acids. In DNA, the CDR3 is TGTGCCAGCAGCTTATGGGCAGCGGGGAATGGCTACACCTTC. This encodes CASSLWAAGNGYTF.

The chain links TRBV3-1 (or the pseudogene TRBV3-2) to TRBJ2-1, with 8 bases identical to TRBD1. Trimming cost V 0 bases and J 4 bases; bases outside gene matches: 14. The CDR3 has 19 amino acids. Germline assignment: CDR1 LGHDT and CDR2 YNNKEL (reference sequence). CDR3 protein: CASSQESLSGQGRYNEQFF. In DNA, the CDR3 is TGTGCCAGCAGCCAAGAATCTTTATCCGGACAGGGAAGATACAATGAGCAGTTCTTC.

As DNA, the CDR3 is TGTGCCAGCAGCTCGGAGGGGTGGGGAGTAGAAGCTTTCTTT. Encoded protein: CASSSEGWGVEAFF. The chain joins TRBV7-9 to TRBJ1-1, with D tentatively TRBD1 (5 bases). Trimming pared 4 bases from V and 8 bases from J, leaving 17 bases between. There are 14 residues in the CDR3. Germline CDR1 and CDR2: SEHNR and FQNEAQ (reference sequence). The full variable domain, rest sourced from reference TRBV7-9 and TRBJ1-1, is DTGVSQNPRHKITKRGQNVTFRCDPISEHNRLYWYRQTLGQGPEFLTYFQNEAQLEKSRLLSDRFSAERPKGSFSTLEIQRTEQGDSAMYLCASSSEGWGVEAFFGQGTRLTVV.

V usage is TRBV3-1 (or the pseudogene TRBV3-2) and J usage is TRBJ2-6; D is ambiguous. There are 15 residues in the CDR3. Per the germline V gene, CDR1 is LGHDT and CDR2 is YNNKEL (reference sequence). Trimming left V 6 bases short and J 0 bases short, with 9 bases between. The CDR3 sequence: CASRPENSGANVLTF. The CDR3 region has the DNA TGTGCCAGCAGGCCCGAGAACTCTGGGGCCAACGTCCTGACTTTC.

In this sample, this clone turned up once. The rearrangement uses TRBV6-1 and TRBJ2-3, with D possibly being TRBD1 (5 bases). V was pared by 8 bases and J by 4 bases, with 10 bases between. The CDR3 totals 12 residues. Germline-derived CDR1 and CDR2 are MNHNS and SASEGT. DNA of the CDR3: TGTGCCAGCGGTCAGGGCGCAGATACGCAGTATTTT. This codes for CASGQGADTQYF.

This clone appeared a few times. In nucleotides, the CDR3 is TGTGCCAGCAGCCAACTGGGGCGCAGGGGCGCCGCAGATACGCAGTATTTT. Protein sequence: CASSQLGRRGAADTQYF. The chain is built from TRBV3-1 (or the pseudogene TRBV3-2) and TRBJ2-3, with D maybe TRBD1 (6 bases). Trimming stripped 2 bases from V and 4 bases from J, with 19 bases between. This CDR3 spans 17 amino acids. Germline CDR1 reads LGHDT; CDR2 reads YNNKEL (reference sequence).

With respect to this clone: Other DNA variants within this sample encode the same CDR3. The chain couples TRBV11-2 to TRBJ2-1; the match to TRBD2 covers 13 bases. V was clipped by 5 bases and J by 7 bases; unmatched bases: 8. Germline V gene lookup returns CDR1 SGHAT and CDR2 FQNNGV. The CDR3 runs 16 residues. The CDR3 reads CASSPRLAGGPNEQFF. The CDR3 bases are TGTGCCAGCAGCCCCCGACTAGCGGGGGGCCCTAATGAGCAGTTCTTC.

The chain is built from TRBV2 and TRBJ1-5, with 9 positions matching TRBD1. Germline assignment: CDR1 SNHLY and CDR2 FYNNEI. The CDR3 has 16 residues. V lost 3 bases and J lost 5; bases outside the gene matches: 8. CDR3 bases: TGTGCCAGCAGTGACGGACAGGGGATTTACGATCAGCCCCAGCATTTT. Amino acids: CASSDGQGIYDQPQHF.

The chain links TRBV6-5 to TRBJ1-6; 7 bases fit TRBD1. CDR3 length: 14 residues. Germline CDR1 and CDR2: MNHEY and SVGAGI. The trim removed 5 bases at V and 7 bases at J, leaving 5 bases unmatched. CDR3 protein: CASSRDSENSPLHF. DNA for the CDR3: TGTGCCAGCAGTAGGGACAGCGAAAATTCACCCCTCCACTTT.

The chain uses TRBV4-1 and TRBJ2-1; 11 nucleotides match TRBD2. V gave up 1 base and J gave up 10 bases; unmatched junction bases: 6. The CDR3 loop spans 15 amino acids. Germline V gene lookup returns CDR1 MGHRA and CDR2 YSYEKL. The CDR3 sequence is CASSQGTSGLLEQFF. The CDR3 DNA reads TGCGCCAGCAGCCAAGGGACTAGCGGGCTCTTGGAGCAGTTCTTC.